A single T cell receptor (beta chain) is shown here with its context. Its antigen is currently unknown. This specimen belongs to a study of vaccination effects on CD4 cells after COVID-19. After expansion with viral peptide pools in the ViraFEST assay, antigen-specific CD4+ T cells were sequenced. Subsequent to a culture period of nine to ten days, CD4+ T cells were isolated. Each participant received a vaccine that was either BNT162b2 or mRNA-1273, given as two doses. On both days 3 and 7, half of the culture medium was replaced with IL-2 medium. The germline CDR1 and CDR2 sequences are MNHEY and SVGAGI. CDR3 size: 14 residues. Trimming cost V 7 bases and J 4 bases, with 14 bases left between them. Clones were read by immunoSEQ multiplex PCR, and TCRdb kept only the in-frame ones, dropping some. Among around 32,000 clones listed, approximately 72% were seen once.

This chain uses TRBV6-5 with TRBJ1-3; D ambiguous. The source material was CD4+ T cells from PBMCs cultured with HCoV-229E spike peptides, sampled after COVID-19 vaccination. This sequence was found in a human donor who received a COVID-19 vaccine. CDR3 residues: CASTASGGGNTIYF. The CDR3 DNA follows: TGTGCCAGCACGGCGTCCGGTGGGGGAAACACCATATATTTT.